Sequencing of this T cell receptor beta chain was carried out in a study of cytomegalovirus exposure and HLA in healthy donors. This CDR3 spans 14 amino acids. CDR1 is KGHSH and CDR2 is LQKENI in the germline V gene. Trimming left V 3 bases short and J 6 bases short, with 11 bases between. Note on this clone: Antigen: not known.

Study-wide results and caveats: It has been reported that TCR beta sequences accurately predicted the HLA-A and HLA-B alleles of most subjects. A previous analysis found most TCR beta V segments productive roughly 90% or roughly 30% of the time. Of the V segments, some could not be distinguished, including TRBV6-2 and TRBV6-3, and were excluded.

Both 60 Vbeta primers and 13 Jbeta primers went into the PCR. Sequencing used immunoSEQ multiplex PCR; TCRdb keeps in-frame clones, though not all of them. This sample has about 160,000 clones, with about 86% found just once. The sample was PBMCs. The clonotype comes from a woman between 18 and 29 years old in good health and CMV-seronegative. The chain has TRBV18 and TRBJ2-2; D perhaps matches TRBD1 (6 bases). CDR3 loop: CASSPTGSAGELFF. The CDR3 DNA reads as TGTGCCAGCTCACCGACAGGCTCCGCCGGGGAGCTGTTTTTT. The full variable domain, rest sourced from reference TRBV18 and TRBJ2-2, is NAGVMQNPRHLVRRRGQEARLRCSPMKGHSHVYWYRQLPEEGLKFMVYLQKENIIDESGMPKERFSAEFPKEGPSILRIQQVVRGDSAAYFCASSPTGSAGELFFGEGSRLTVL.